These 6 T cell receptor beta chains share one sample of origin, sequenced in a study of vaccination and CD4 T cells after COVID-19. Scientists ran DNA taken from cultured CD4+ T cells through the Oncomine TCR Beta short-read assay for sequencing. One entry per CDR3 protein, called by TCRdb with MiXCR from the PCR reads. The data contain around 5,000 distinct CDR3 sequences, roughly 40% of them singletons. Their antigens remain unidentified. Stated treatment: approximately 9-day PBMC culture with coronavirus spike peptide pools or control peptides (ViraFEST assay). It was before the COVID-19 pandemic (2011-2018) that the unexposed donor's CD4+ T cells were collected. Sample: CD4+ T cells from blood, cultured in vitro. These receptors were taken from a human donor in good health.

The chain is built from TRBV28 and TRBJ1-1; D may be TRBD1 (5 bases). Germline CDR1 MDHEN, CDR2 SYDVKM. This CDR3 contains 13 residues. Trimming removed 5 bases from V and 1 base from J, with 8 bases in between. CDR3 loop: CASSGHENTEAFF. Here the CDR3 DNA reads TGTGCCAGCAGTGGACACGAGAACACTGAAGCTTTCTTT.

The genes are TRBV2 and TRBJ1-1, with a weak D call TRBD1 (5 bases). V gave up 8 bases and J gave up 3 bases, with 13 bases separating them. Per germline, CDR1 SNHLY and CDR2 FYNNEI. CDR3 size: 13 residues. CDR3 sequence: CASGGQLDTEAFF. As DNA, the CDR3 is TGTGCCAGCGGGGGTCAATTGGACACTGAAGCTTTCTTT. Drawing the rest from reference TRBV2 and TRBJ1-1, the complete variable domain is EPEVTQTPSHQVTQMGQEVILRCVPISNHLYFYWYRQILGQKVEFLVSFYNNEISEKSEIFDDQFSVERPDGSNFTLKIRSTKLEDSAMYFCASGGQLDTEAFFGQGTRLTVV.

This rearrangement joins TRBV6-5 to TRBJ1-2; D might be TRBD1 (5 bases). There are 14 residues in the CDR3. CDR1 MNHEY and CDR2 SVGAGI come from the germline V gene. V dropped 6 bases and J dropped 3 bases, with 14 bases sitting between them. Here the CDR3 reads CASSYGAVDYGYTF. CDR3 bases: TGTGCCAGCAGCTACGGGGCTGTGGACTATGGCTACACCTTC.

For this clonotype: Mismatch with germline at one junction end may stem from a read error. The CDR3 protein is CASSFRRRETQYF. Here the CDR3 DNA reads TGTGCCAGCAGCTTCCGAAGACGGGAGACCCAGTACTTC. The chain has TRBV5-3 and TRBJ2-5; no reliable D call. TRBV5-3 is reported as an ORF; its role is uncertain. The CDR3 extends over 13 amino acids.

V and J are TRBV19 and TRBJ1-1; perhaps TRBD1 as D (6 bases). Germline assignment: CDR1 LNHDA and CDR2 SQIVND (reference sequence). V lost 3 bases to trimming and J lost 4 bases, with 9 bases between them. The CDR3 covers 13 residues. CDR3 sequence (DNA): TGTGCCAGTAGTATGAGCAGGGGCACTGAAGCTTTCTTT. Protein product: CASSMSRGTEAFF.

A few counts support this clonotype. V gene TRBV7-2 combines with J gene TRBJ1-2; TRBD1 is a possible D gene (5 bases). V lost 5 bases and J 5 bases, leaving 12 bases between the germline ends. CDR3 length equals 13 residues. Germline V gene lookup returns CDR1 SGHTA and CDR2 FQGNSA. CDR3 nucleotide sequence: TGTGCCAGCAGCGGGGGGGACTTTTATGGCTACACCTTC. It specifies CASSGGDFYGYTF.